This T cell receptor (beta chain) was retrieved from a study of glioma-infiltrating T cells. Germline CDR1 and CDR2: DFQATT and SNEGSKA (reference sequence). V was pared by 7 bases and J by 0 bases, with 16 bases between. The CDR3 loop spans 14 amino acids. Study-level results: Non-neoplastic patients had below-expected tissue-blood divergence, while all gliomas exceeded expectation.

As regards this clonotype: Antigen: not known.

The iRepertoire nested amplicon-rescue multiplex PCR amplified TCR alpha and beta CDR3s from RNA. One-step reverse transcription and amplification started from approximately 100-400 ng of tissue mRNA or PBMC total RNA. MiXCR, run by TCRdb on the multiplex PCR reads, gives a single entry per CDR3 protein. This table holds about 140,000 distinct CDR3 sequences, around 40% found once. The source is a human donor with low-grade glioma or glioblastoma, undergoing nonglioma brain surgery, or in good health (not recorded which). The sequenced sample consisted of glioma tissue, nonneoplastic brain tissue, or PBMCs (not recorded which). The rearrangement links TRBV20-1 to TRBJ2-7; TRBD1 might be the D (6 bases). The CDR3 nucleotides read TGCAGTGTCGATTCTGTGGACAGCTCCTACGAGCAGTACTTC. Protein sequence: CSVDSVDSSYEQYF.